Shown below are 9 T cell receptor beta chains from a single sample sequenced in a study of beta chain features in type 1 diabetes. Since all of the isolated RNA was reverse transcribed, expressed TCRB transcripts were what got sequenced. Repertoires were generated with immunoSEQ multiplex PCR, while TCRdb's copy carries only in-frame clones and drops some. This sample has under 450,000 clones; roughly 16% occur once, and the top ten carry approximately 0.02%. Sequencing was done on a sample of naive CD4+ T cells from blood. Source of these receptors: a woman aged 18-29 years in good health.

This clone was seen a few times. CDR3 sequence: CASSVRGTANEQFF. DNA for the CDR3: TGTGCCAGCAGCGTAAGGGGGACGGCAAATGAGCAGTTCTTC. The V gene is TRBV2, the J gene TRBJ2-1; D possibly corresponds to TRBD1 (6 bases). Germline V gives CDR1 SNHLY, CDR2 FYNNEI. The CDR3 extends over 14 amino acids. Trimming shortened V by 6 bases and J by 7 bases, and 16 bases separated the two germline ends.

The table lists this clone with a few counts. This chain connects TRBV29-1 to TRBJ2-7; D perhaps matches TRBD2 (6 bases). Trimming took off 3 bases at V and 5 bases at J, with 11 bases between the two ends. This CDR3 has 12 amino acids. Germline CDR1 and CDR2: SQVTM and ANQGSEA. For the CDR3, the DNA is TGCAGCGTTGATACCGGAGGGAACGAGCAGTACTTC. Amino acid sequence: CSVDTGGNEQYF.

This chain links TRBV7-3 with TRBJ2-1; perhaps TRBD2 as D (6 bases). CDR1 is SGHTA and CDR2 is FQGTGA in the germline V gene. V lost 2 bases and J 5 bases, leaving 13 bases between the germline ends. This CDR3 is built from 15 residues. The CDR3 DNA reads TGTGCCAGCAGCTTACTAGCGAGATTTAACAATGAGCAGTTCTTC. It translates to CASSLLARFNNEQFF.

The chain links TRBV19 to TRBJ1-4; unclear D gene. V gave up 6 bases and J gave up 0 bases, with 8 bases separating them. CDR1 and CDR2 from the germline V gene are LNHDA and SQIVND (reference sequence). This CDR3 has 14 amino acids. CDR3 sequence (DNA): TGTGCCAGTAGAATACAGTCAACTAATGAAAAACTGTTTTTT. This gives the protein CASRIQSTNEKLFF.

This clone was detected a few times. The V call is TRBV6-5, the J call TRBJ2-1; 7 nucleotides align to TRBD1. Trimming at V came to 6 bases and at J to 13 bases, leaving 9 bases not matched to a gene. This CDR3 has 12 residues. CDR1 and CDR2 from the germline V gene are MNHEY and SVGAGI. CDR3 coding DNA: TGTGCCAGCAGAATCCGACAGGGCCACCAGTTCTTC. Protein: CASRIRQGHQFF.

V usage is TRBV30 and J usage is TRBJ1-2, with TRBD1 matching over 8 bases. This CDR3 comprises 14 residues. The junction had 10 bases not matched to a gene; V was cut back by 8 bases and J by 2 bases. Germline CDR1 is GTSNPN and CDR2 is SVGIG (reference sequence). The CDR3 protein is CAGIDRGWNYGYTF. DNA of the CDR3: TGTGCCGGAATTGACAGGGGATGGAACTATGGCTACACCTTC.

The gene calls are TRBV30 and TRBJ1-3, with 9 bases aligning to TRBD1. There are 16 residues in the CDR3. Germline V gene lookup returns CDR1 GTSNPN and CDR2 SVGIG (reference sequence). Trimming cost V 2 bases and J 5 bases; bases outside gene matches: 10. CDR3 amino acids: CAWSQSGTGRRNTIYF. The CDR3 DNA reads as TGTGCCTGGAGTCAATCCGGGACAGGGAGAAGAAACACCATATATTTT.

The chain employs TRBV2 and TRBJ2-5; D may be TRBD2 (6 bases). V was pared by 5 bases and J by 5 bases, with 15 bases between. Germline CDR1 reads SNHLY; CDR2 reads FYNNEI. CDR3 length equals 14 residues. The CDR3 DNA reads TGTGCCAGCAGTTTCCGGGACTCTGGGGAGACCCAGTACTTC. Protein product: CASSFRDSGETQYF.

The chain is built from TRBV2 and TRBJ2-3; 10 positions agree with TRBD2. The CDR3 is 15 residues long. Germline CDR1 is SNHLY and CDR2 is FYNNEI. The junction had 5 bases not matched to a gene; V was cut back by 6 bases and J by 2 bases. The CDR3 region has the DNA TGTGCCAGCAGGCCGGGACTAGCGAACACAGATACGCAGTATTTT. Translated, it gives CASRPGLANTDTQYF. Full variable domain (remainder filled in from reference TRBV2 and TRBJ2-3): EPEVTQTPSHQVTQMGQEVILRCVPISNHLYFYWYRQILGQKVEFLVSFYNNEISEKSEIFDDQFSVERPDGSNFTLKIRSTKLEDSAMYFCASRPGLANTDTQYFGPGTRLTVL.